Sequencing of this TCR beta chain was carried out in a study of T cells in women clearing cervical HPV infection. With respect to this clone: The CDR3 end falls 3 residues outside the read, so it is completed with the germline J gene.

CDR1 is SNHLY, CDR2 FYNNEI, per germline. With 7 bases removed from V and 7 bases from J, the gap between germline ends came to 13 bases. The CDR3 consists of 13 residues. Clones were read by immunoSEQ multiplex PCR, and TCRdb kept only the in-frame ones, dropping some. In total, the table holds 22,000 or so clones. The sequenced material came from blood buffy coat. This receptor was taken from a woman between 18 and 70 years old with a cervical HPV16 infection that either progressed to CIN3+ or cleared (not recorded which). The chain recombines TRBV2 with TRBJ1-4; D not certain. The CDR3 DNA, read in part, is TGTGCCAGCAAACGGGGTGAAGGTGAAAAA. Amino acid sequence: CASKRGEGEK. The complete CDR3 sequence is CASKRGEGEKLFF.